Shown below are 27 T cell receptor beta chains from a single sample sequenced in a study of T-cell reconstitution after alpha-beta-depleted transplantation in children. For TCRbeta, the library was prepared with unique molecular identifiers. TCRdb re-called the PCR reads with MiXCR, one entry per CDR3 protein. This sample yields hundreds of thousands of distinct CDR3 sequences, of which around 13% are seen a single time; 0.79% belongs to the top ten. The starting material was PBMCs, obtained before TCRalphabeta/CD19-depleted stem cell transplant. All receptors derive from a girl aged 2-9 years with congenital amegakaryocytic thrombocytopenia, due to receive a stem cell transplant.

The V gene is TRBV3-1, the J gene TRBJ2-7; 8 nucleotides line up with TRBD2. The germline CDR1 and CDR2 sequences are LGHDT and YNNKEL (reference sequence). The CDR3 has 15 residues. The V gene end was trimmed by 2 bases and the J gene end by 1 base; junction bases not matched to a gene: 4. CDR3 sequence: CASSQMTSESYEQYF. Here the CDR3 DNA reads TGTGCCAGCAGCCAAATGACTAGCGAGTCCTACGAGCAGTACTTC.

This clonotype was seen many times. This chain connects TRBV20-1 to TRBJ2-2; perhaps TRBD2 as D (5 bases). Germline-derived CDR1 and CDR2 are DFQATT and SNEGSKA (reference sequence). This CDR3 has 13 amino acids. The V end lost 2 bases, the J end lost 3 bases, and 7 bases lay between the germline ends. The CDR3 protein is CSARSGHTGELFF. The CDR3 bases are TGCAGTGCTAGAAGCGGACACACCGGGGAGCTGTTTTTT.

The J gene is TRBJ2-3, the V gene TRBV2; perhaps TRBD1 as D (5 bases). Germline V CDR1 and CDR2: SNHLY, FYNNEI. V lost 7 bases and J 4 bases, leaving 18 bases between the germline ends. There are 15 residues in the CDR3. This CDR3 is CASNKGGHGADTQYF. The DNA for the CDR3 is TGTGCCAGCAACAAGGGTGGACATGGAGCAGATACGCAGTATTTT.

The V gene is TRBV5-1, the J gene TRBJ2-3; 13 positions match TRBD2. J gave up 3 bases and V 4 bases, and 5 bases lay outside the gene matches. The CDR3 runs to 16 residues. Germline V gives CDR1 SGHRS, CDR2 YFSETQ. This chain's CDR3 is CASSGLAGVGTDTQYF. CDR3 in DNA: TGCGCCAGCAGCGGACTAGCGGGAGTAGGAACAGATACGCAGTATTTT.

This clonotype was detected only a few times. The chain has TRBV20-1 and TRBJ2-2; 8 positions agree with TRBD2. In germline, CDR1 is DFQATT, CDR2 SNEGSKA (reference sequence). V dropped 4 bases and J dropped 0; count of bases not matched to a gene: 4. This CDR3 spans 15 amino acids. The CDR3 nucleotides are TGCAGTGCTATGACTAGCGCGCCGAACACCGGGGAGCTGTTTTTT. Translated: CSAMTSAPNTGELFF.

The CDR3 here is CASSLGQLNTGELFF. CDR3 coding DNA: TGCGCCAGCAGCCTCGGACAGTTGAACACCGGGGAGCTGTTTTTT. The rearrangement joins TRBV4-1 to TRBJ2-2; D is perhaps TRBD1 (6 bases). V lost 4 bases to trimming and J lost 1 base, with 10 bases between them. Germline CDR1 reads MGHRA; CDR2 reads YSYEKL. The CDR3 is 15 residues long.

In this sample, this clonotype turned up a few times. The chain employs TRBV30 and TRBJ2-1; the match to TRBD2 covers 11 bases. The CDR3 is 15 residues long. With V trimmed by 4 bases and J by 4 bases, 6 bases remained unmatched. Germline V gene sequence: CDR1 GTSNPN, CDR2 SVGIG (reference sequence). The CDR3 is CAWTPGLADYNEQFF. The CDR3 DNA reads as TGTGCCTGGACGCCGGGACTAGCGGATTACAATGAGCAGTTCTTC. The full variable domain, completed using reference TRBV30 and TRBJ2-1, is SQTIHQWPATLVQPVGSPLSLECTVEGTSNPNLYWYRQAAGRGLQLLFYSVGIGQISSEVPQNLSASRPQDRQFILSSKKLLLSDSGFYLCAWTPGLADYNEQFFGPGTRLTVL.

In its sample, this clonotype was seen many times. The CDR3 coding sequence is TGTGCCACCAGCAGAGTGGGAGTCGAGGAGCAGTTCTTC. Its protein is CATSRVGVEEQFF. This rearrangement joins TRBV15 to TRBJ2-1; TRBD2 might be the D (5 bases). The V and J ends lost 1 base and 10 bases respectively, with 11 bases between them. The CDR3 loop spans 13 amino acids. Germline CDR1 is LNHNV and CDR2 is YYDKDF (reference sequence).

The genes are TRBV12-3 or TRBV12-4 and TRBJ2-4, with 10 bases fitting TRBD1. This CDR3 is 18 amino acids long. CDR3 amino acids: CTISSGTGATLAKNIQYF. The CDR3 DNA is TGTACCATCAGTTCCGGGACAGGGGCCACATTAGCCAAAAACATTCAGTACTTC.

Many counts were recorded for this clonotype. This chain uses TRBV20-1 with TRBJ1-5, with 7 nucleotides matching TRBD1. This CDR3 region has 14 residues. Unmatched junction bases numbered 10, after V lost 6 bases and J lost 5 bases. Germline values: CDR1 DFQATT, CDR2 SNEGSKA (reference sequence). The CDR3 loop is CSASQDRYDQPQHF. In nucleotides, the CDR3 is TGCAGTGCGAGCCAGGACAGGTATGATCAGCCCCAGCATTTT.

The CDR3 nucleotides read TGCGCCAGCAGCTCGACTAGTCTTCCCGGGGAGCTGTTTTTT. Translated: CASSSTSLPGELFF. The rearrangement links TRBV5-1 to TRBJ2-2, with a possible D match to TRBD2 (6 bases). Trimming removed 3 bases from V and 6 bases from J, with 12 bases in between. CDR1 SGHRS and CDR2 YFSETQ come from the germline V gene. CDR3 length equals 14 residues.

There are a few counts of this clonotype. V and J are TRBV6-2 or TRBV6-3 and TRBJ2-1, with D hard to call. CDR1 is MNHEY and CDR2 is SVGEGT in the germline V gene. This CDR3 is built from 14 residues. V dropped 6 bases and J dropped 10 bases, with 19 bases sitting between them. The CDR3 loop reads CASRHTDPWREQFF. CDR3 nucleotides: TGTGCCAGCAGGCATACCGACCCCTGGAGAGAGCAGTTCTTC.

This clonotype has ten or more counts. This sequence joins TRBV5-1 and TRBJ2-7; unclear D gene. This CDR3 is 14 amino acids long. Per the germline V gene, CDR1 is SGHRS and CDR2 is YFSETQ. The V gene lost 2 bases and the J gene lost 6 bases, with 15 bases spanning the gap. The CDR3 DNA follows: TGCGCCAGCAGCTTTTTGGGGTTTACCGGCGAGCAGTACTTC. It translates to CASSFLGFTGEQYF.

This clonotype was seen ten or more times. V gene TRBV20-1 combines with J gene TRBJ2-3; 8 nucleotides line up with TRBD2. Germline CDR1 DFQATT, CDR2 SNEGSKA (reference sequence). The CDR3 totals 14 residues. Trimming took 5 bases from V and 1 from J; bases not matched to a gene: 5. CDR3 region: CSAATSVGTDTQYF. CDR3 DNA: TGCAGTGCTGCGACTAGCGTGGGCACAGATACGCAGTATTTT.

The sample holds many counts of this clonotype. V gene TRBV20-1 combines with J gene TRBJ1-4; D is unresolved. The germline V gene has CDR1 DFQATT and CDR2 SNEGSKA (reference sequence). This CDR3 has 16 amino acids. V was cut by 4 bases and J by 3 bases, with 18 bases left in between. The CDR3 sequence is CSAIPVEGSANEKLFF. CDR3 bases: TGCAGTGCTATTCCGGTCGAGGGCTCAGCTAATGAAAAACTGTTTTTT.

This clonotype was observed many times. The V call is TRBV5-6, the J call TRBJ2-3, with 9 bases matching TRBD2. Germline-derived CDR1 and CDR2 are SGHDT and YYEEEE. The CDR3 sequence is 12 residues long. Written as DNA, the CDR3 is TGTAATAGCGGGAGAACGACAGATACGCAGTATTTT. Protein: CNSGRTTDTQYF.

CDR3 protein: CASSLMGQGATETQYF. The CDR3 coding sequence is TGTGCCAGCAGTTTAATGGGACAGGGGGCGACGGAGACCCAGTACTTC. The chain uses TRBV12-3 or TRBV12-4 and TRBJ2-5; TRBD1 matches 12 bases. The CDR3 runs to 16 residues. J gave up 5 bases and V 2 bases, and 6 bases lay outside the gene matches.

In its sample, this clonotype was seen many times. As DNA, the CDR3 is TGTGCCAGCAGCATTGTCAGAGCGGGGCCATCCTACGAGCAGTACTTC. Amino acid sequence: CASSIVRAGPSYEQYF. The chain links TRBV28 to TRBJ2-7; 7 bases are shared with TRBD2. V was pared by 6 bases and J by 1 base, with 12 bases of the junction left unmatched. The CDR3 extends over 16 amino acids. Germline CDR1 is MDHEN and CDR2 is SYDVKM.

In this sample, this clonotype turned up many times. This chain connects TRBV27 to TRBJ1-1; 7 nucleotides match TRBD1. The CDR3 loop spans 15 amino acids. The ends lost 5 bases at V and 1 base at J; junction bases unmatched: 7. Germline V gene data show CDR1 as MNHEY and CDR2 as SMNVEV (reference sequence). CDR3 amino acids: CASSAYRGQNTEAFF. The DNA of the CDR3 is TGTGCCAGCAGTGCCTACAGGGGCCAGAACACTGAAGCTTTCTTT.

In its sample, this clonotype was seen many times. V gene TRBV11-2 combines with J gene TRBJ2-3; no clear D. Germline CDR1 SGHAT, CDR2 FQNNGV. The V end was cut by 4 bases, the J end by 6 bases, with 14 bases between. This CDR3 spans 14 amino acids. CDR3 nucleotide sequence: TGTGCCAGCAGCTCCCGTAGGGCCTGGGATACGCAGTATTTT. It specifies CASSSRRAWDTQYF.

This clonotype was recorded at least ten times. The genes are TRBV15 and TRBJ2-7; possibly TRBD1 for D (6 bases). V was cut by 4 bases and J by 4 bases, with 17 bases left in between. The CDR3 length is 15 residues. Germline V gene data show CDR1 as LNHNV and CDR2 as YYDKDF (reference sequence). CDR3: CATSTGRTAMYEQYF. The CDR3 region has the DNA TGTGCCACCAGCACGGGACGGACAGCTATGTACGAGCAGTACTTC.

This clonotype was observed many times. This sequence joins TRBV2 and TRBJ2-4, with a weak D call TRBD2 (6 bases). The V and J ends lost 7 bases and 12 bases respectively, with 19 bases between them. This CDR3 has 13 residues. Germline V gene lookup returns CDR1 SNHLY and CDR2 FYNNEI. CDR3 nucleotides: TGTGCCAGCACGTTAGCGGAGAGGTACCCTCAGTACTTC. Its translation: CASTLAERYPQYF.

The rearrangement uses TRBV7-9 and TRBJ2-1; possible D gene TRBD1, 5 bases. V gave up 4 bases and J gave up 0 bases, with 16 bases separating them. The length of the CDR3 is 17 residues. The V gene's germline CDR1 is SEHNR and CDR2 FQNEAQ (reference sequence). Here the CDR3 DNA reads TGTGCCAGCAGCTCCGGTTGGGGCAGGAGCTCCTACAATGAGCAGTTCTTC. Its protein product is CASSSGWGRSSYNEQFF. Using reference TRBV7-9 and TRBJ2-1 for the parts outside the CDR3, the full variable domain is DTGVSQNPRHKITKRGQNVTFRCDPISEHNRLYWYRQTLGQGPEFLTYFQNEAQLEKSRLLSDRFSAERPKGSFSTLEIQRTEQGDSAMYLCASSSGWGRSSYNEQFFGPGTRLTVL.

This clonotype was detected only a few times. This CDR3 reads CASSLESLAVSDTQYF. Written as DNA, the CDR3 is TGCGCCAGCAGCTTGGAAAGTCTAGCGGTCTCAGATACGCAGTATTTT. The chain couples TRBV5-1 to TRBJ2-3; 7 bases line up with TRBD2. The CDR3 extends over 16 amino acids. CDR1 and CDR2 from the germline V gene are SGHRS and YFSETQ. Trimming removed 0 bases from V and 4 bases from J; junction bases left unmatched: 8.

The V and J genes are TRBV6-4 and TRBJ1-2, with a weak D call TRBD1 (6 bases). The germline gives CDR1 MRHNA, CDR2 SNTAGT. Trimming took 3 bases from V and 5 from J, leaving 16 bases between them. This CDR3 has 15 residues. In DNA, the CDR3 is TGTGCCAGCAGTGAGTTTCAGGGGTCGCAGTATGGCTACACCTTC. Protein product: CASSEFQGSQYGYTF.

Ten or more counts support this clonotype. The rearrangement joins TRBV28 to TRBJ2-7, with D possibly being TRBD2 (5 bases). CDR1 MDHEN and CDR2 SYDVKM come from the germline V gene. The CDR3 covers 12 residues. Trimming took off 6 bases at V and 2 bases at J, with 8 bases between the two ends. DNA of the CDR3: TGTGCCAGCAGCTTTAGCGCCTACGAGCAGTACTTC. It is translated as CASSFSAYEQYF. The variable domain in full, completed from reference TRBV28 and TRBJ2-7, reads DVKVTQSSRYLVKRTGEKVFLECVQDMDHENMFWYRQDPGLGLRLIYFSYDVKMKEKGDIPEGYSVSREKKERFSLILESASTNQTSMYLCASSFSAYEQYFGPGTRLTVT.

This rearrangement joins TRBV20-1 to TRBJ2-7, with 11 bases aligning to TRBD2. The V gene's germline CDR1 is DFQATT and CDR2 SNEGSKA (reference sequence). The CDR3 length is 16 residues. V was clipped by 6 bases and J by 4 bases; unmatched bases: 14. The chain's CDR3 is CSAVNPTSGSKYEQYF. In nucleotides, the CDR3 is TGCAGTGCCGTCAACCCTACTAGCGGGAGTAAGTACGAGCAGTACTTC.